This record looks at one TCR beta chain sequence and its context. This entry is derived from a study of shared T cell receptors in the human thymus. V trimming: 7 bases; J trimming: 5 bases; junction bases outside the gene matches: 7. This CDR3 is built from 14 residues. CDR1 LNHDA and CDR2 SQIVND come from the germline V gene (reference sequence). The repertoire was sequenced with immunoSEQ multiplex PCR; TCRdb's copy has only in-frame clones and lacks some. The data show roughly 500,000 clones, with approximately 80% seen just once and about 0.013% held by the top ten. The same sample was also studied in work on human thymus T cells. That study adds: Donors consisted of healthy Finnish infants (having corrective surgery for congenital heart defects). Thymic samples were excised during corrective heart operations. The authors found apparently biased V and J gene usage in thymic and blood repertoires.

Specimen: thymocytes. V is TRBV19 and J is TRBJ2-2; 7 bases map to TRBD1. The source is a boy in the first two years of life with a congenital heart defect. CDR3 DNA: TGTGCCAGTACTCCGACAGGGTGGACCGGGGAGCTGTTTTTT. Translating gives CASTPTGWTGELFF.